This T cell receptor (beta chain) stems from a study of cytomegalovirus exposure and HLA in healthy donors. CDR3 length: 14 amino acids. Germline V gene data show CDR1 as SGHTA and CDR2 as FQGNSA. Unmatched junction bases numbered 11, after V lost 6 bases and J lost 7 bases. On this clone itself: The antigen remains unidentified.

In nominal health when sampled, donors likely had unrecorded immune exposures nonetheless. The PCR had 60 Vbeta and 13 Jbeta primers. Profiled with immunoSEQ multiplex PCR; TCRdb holds only in-frame clones, not every one. Of approximately 70,000 clones listed, about 80% are singletons. Study findings and constraints: Differences between HLA loci emerged in a later analysis of TCR association rates, with DRB1 most and HLA-C fewest. Associated with cytomegalovirus, according to the listing, were 150 to 200 TCR beta chains.

The specimen was PBMCs. The chain uses TRBV7-2 and TRBJ1-1; 7 bases line up with TRBD1. The source is a man aged 50-59 years in good health and CMV-seronegative. The CDR3 nucleotides read TGTGCCAGCAGTTCCGGGACAGCCCTTCTTGAAGCTTTCTTT. This gives the protein CASSSGTALLEAFF.